This T cell receptor beta chain was sequenced during a study of blood T cell repertoires in COVID-19. The CDR3 extends over 12 amino acids. Germline assignment: CDR1 LNHNV and CDR2 YYDKDF (reference sequence). Trimming pared 1 base from V and 6 bases from J, leaving 7 bases between. Clones were sequenced by immunoSEQ multiplex PCR, and TCRdb holds only the in-frame ones, with some missing. The sample lists 150,000 to 200,000 clones, around 90% seen once, with about a fifth in the top ten. This sequence originates from a man aged 55 to 70 with active or convalescent COVID-19. V usage is TRBV15 and J usage is TRBJ2-7; D is unresolved. Sequenced: peripheral blood. This chain's CDR3 is CATSRALSEQYF. The DNA for the CDR3 is TGTGCCACCAGCAGAGCATTGTCCGAGCAGTACTTC.